This T cell receptor beta chain is from a study of T cell responses to AZD1222 COVID-19 vaccine. Study overall: Pooling covered second doses at about 4 or about 12 weeks. Study-wide results and caveats: The donor group comprised mostly white British people and more females; the analysis possibly underestimated clonal diversity.

The CDR3 has 14 amino acids. Germline assignment: CDR1 SNHLY and CDR2 FYNNEI. Trimming removed 7 bases at V and 0 bases at J, with 9 bases between. Only a few counts were recorded for this clone. Its antigen is as yet unknown. This table comes from immunoSEQ multiplex PCR, and its TCRdb copy is limited to in-frame clones, with some not included. The sample holds about 140,000 clones, under 95% seen once. The chain is built from TRBV2 and TRBJ2-2; D could derive from TRBD1 or TRBD2 (6 bases each). The receptor's source is an adult in good health. The sequencing used peripheral blood, collected on day 0 of AZD1222 vaccination. The CDR3 DNA reads as TGTGCCAGCAAGGGGGGAGCGAACACCGGGGAGCTGTTTTTT. As protein: CASKGGANTGELFF.